A single sample is the source of the 15 T cell receptor beta chains below, sequenced in a study of shared clonotypes between healthy human individuals. Naive CD8 populations comprised CD45RO-negative cells positively selected for CCR7, excluding terminally differentiated effector memory CD45RA+ cells. Data came from immunoSEQ multiplex PCR; TCRdb stores just in-frame clones and leaves some out. This sample yields roughly 2,000,000 clones, of which roughly 93% are seen a single time; about 1.7% belongs to the top ten. The sequencing input was naive CD8+ T cells from PBMCs. The receptors here all came from a man younger than 35 in good health. Some clones in this sample may be carry-over from other donors' samples.

This clone was picked up one time. The J gene is TRBJ2-7, the V gene TRBV4-1; TRBD1 agrees at 7 bases. The length of the CDR3 is 16 residues. Germline V gives CDR1 MGHRA, CDR2 YSYEKL. Trimming cost V 1 base and J 2 bases; bases outside gene matches: 8. This chain's CDR3 is CASSQGSQGLTYEQYF. CDR3 nucleotide sequence: TGCGCCAGCAGCCAAGGCTCACAGGGGTTAACCTACGAGCAGTACTTC.

This clone came up once. The CDR3 DNA is TGTGCCAGCAGTTTCGCCTGGACAGCCGGGGAATATGGCTACACCTTC. It is translated as CASSFAWTAGEYGYTF. The chain uses TRBV27 and TRBJ1-2, with TRBD1 as a possible D gene (6 bases). Trimming took 3 bases from V and 5 from J, leaving 19 bases between them. Germline CDR1 and CDR2: MNHEY and SMNVEV (reference sequence). CDR3 size: 16 residues.

The J gene is TRBJ2-1, the V gene TRBV7-8; D gene ambiguous. CDR1 is SGHVS, CDR2 FQNEAQ, per germline. V lost 1 base and J 8 bases, leaving 15 bases between the germline ends. CDR3 size: 15 residues. The CDR3 DNA follows: TGTGCCAGCAGCTTAGGTCCGGGTTTGACGTATGAGCAGTTCTTC. Translated, it gives CASSLGPGLTYEQFF.

The chain has TRBV11-2 and TRBJ2-1; 12 nucleotides agree with TRBD2. The CDR3 extends over 18 amino acids. Germline V lookup: CDR1 SGHAT, CDR2 FQNNGV. The V gene end was trimmed by 1 base and the J gene end by 0 bases; junction bases not matched to a gene: 4. The CDR3 bases are TGTGCCAGCAGCTTAGCACTAGCGGGAGGTAGCTCCTACAATGAGCAGTTCTTC. It codes for CASSLALAGGSSYNEQFF.

The chain combines TRBV9 with TRBJ2-7; weak D call: TRBD1 (6 bases). CDR1 and CDR2 (germline): SGDLS, YYNGEE. This CDR3 has 15 residues. Trimming pared 4 bases from V and 3 bases from J, leaving 17 bases between. The CDR3 reads CASSYSGHGYYEQYF. CDR3 nucleotide sequence: TGTGCCAGCAGCTACTCGGGACACGGCTACTACGAGCAGTACTTC.

The chain links TRBV29-1 to TRBJ2-2; D gene ambiguous. There are 15 residues in the CDR3. CDR1 SQVTM and CDR2 ANQGSEA come from the germline V gene. The V end was cut by 2 bases, the J end by 2 bases, with 12 bases between. CDR3 loop: CSVENRGLNTGELFF. CDR3 coding DNA: TGCAGCGTTGAAAATCGTGGTCTCAACACCGGGGAGCTGTTTTTT.

This chain's CDR3 is CASSLGPGTGNTIYF. The CDR3 coding sequence is TGTGCCAGCAGCTTAGGCCCGGGAACTGGAAACACCATATATTTT. The rearrangement joins TRBV13 to TRBJ1-3; no firm D call. Looked up from germline, CDR1 is PRHDT and CDR2 is FYEKMQ (reference sequence). The V end lost 0 bases, the J end lost 2 bases, and 8 bases lay between the germline ends. The CDR3 is 15 residues long.

V is TRBV11-2 and J is TRBJ2-1; D might be TRBD2 (5 bases). The V gene's germline CDR1 is SGHAT and CDR2 FQNNGV. The CDR3 is made up of 14 amino acids. V gave up 5 bases and J gave up 6 bases, with 14 bases separating them. CDR3 DNA sequence: TGTGCCAGCAGCCCGGTCACGGGGATCAATGAGCAGTTCTTC. It is translated as CASSPVTGINEQFF.

With respect to this clone: The junction does not match germline at one end; this may be a read error. In nucleotides, the CDR3 is TGTGCCAGCAGCCCTCGGGACTCCCAGGTAGACTTC. Residues: CASSPRDSQVDF. The rearrangement joins TRBV9 to TRBJ2-5; weak D call: TRBD2 (6 bases). CDR3 size: 12 residues. Germline V gene data show CDR1 as SGDLS and CDR2 as YYNGEE.

Concerning this clone: The sample has other DNA sequences that encode this CDR3 too. The gene calls are TRBV7-9 and TRBJ2-7; D is unclear. The CDR3 length is 12 residues. Trimming left V 4 bases short and J 0 bases short, with 4 bases between. CDR1 and CDR2 (germline): SEHNR, FQNEAQ (reference sequence). In DNA form, the CDR3 reads TGTGCCAGCAGCTGGGACTCCTACGAGCAGTACTTC. This translates into CASSWDSYEQYF.

This chain joins TRBV7-9 and TRBJ1-2; no clear D gene. Germline V gene sequence: CDR1 SEHNR, CDR2 FQNEAQ (reference sequence). Trimming pared 1 base from V and 7 bases from J, leaving 13 bases between. This CDR3 spans 14 amino acids. CDR3 region: CASSLGADPRGYTF. The CDR3 nucleotides read TGTGCCAGCAGCTTAGGGGCCGACCCCCGTGGCTACACCTTC. Looking up the rest from reference TRBV7-9 and TRBJ1-2 gives the full variable domain: DTGVSQNPRHKITKRGQNVTFRCDPISEHNRLYWYRQTLGQGPEFLTYFQNEAQLEKSRLLSDRFSAERPKGSFSTLEIQRTEQGDSAMYLCASSLGADPRGYTFGSGTRLTVV.

The CDR3 loop reads CASSFGGHYGYTF. Written as DNA, the CDR3 is TGTGCCAGCAGCTTCGGGGGTCACTATGGCTACACCTTC. The genes are TRBV13 and TRBJ1-2; possible D gene TRBD1, 5 bases. The V end was cut by 3 bases, the J end by 3 bases, with 8 bases between. There are 13 residues in the CDR3. Germline CDR1 reads PRHDT; CDR2 reads FYEKMQ (reference sequence).

The rearrangement links TRBV28 to TRBJ1-2, with D possibly being TRBD1 (5 bases). The V gene's germline CDR1 is MDHEN and CDR2 SYDVKM. V was clipped by 4 bases and J by 4 bases, with 7 bases between them. The CDR3 has 12 residues. The chain's CDR3 is CASSWGVYGYTF. The CDR3 DNA follows: TGTGCCAGCAGTTGGGGGGTCTATGGCTACACCTTC.

The chain employs TRBV27 and TRBJ2-7, with TRBD1 as a possible D gene (6 bases). This CDR3 is 16 amino acids long. Germline V gene lookup returns CDR1 MNHEY and CDR2 SMNVEV (reference sequence). Trimming pared 4 bases from V and 7 bases from J, leaving 23 bases between. CDR3 in DNA: TGTGCCAGCAGTTCGGACCGGGACACGGACGTCTTGGAGCAGTACTTC. Translation gives CASSSDRDTDVLEQYF.

The chain joins TRBV27 to TRBJ1-1; 10 bases map to TRBD1. CDR3 size: 17 residues. J gave up 7 bases and V 4 bases, and 15 bases lay outside the gene matches. CDR1 and CDR2 from the germline V gene are MNHEY and SMNVEV (reference sequence). CDR3 loop: CASSSPGQGILGVEAFF. The CDR3 nucleotides read TGTGCCAGCAGTTCGCCGGGACAGGGGATTTTGGGGGTTGAAGCTTTCTTT.